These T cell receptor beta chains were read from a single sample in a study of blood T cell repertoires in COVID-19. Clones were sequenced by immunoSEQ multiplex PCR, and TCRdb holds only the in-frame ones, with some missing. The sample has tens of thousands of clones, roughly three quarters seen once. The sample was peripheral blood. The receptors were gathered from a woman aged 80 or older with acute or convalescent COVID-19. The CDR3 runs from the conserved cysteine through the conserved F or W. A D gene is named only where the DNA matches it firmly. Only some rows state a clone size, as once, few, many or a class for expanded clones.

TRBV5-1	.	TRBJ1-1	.	CASSLLPGMNTEAFF	TGCGCCAGCAGCTTGTTACCAGGCATGAACACTGAAGCTTTCTTT
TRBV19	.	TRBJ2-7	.	CASSMSVMSAHEQYF	TGTGCCAGTAGTATGAGCGTTATGTCCGCCCACGAGCAGTACTTC
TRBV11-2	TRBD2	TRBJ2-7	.	CASSSTSGRTYEQYF	TGTGCCAGCAGCTCGACTAGCGGGCGGACCTACGAGCAGTACTTC
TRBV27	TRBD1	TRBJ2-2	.	CASSLWGVQGETGELFF	TGTGCCAGCAGTTTATGGGGGGTACAGGGGGAGACCGGGGAGCTGTTTTTT
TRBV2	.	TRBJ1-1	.	CASRSTSGAGGTEAFF	TGTGCCAGCAGGTCTACTTCAGGGGCGGGCGGCACTGAAGCTTTCTTT
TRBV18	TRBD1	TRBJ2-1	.	CASSPRQGANNEQFF	TGTGCCAGCTCACCGAGACAGGGGGCGAACAATGAGCAGTTCTTC
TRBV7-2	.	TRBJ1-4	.	CASSLTGFNEKLFF	TGTGCCAGCAGCTTAACAGGATTTAATGAAAAACTGTTTTTT
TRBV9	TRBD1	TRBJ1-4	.	CASSAGQMEEKLFF	TGTGCCAGCAGCGCGGGACAGATGGAGGAAAAACTGTTTTTT
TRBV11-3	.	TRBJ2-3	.	CASSLGAYGDTQYF	TGTGCCAGCAGCTTGGGGGCTTACGGCGATACGCAGTATTTT
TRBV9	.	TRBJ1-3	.	CASSLSISRSGNTIYF	TGTGCCAGCAGCCTTAGCATCTCACGCTCTGGAAACACCATATATTTT
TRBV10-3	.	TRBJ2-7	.	CAISDPPLRDTYEQYF	TGTGCCATCAGTGACCCCCCTCTACGTGACACCTACGAGCAGTACTTC
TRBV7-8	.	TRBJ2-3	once	CASSRRPGEGDTQYF	TGTGCCAGCAGCCGCCGTCCGGGGGAAGGGGATACGCAGTATTTT
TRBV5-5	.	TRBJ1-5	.	CASSSYSSNQPQHF	TGTGCCAGCAGCTCGTACAGTAGCAATCAGCCCCAGCATTTT
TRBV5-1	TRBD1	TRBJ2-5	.	CASSDSGGLETQYF	TGCGCCAGCAGCGACTCAGGGGGCTTGGAGACCCAGTACTTC
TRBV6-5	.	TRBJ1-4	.	CASTPTFAGDEKLFF	TGTGCCAGCACCCCCACCTTCGCGGGGGATGAAAAACTGTTTTTT
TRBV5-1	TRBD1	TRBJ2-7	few	CASSLGQGSYEQYF	TGCGCCAGCAGCTTGGGACAGGGGTCCTACGAGCAGTACTTC
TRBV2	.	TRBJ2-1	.	CASSPITGIMGNEQFF	TGTGCCAGCAGCCCGATTACCGGGATCATGGGGAATGAGCAGTTCTTC
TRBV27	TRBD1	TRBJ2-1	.	CASSITGTGFNEQFF	TGTGCCAGCAGTATAACCGGGACAGGGTTCAATGAGCAGTTCTTC
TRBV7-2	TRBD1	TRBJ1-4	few	CASSPAYRGATNEKLFF	TGTGCCAGCAGCCCGGCATACAGGGGAGCAACTAATGAAAAACTGTTTTTT
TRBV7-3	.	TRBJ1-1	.	CASRRGRNTEAFF	TGTGCCAGCAGAAGGGGCAGGAACACTGAAGCTTTCTTT
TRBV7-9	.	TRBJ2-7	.	CASSFGETYEQYF	TGTGCCAGCAGCTTCGGGGAAACCTACGAGCAGTACTTC
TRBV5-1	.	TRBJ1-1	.	CASSLAIGANTEAFF	TGCGCCAGCAGCTTGGCGATAGGGGCGAACACTGAAGCTTTCTTT
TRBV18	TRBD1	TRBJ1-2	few	CASSQTGTGTGYGYTF	TGTGCCAGCTCACAAACCGGGACAGGGACTGGCTATGGCTACACCTTC
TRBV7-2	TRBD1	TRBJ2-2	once	CASSPDRVRAGELFF	TGTGCCAGCAGTCCCGACAGGGTCAGGGCCGGGGAGCTGTTTTTT
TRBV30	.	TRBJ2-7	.	CAWSSQGYEQYF	TGTGCCTGGAGTTCACAGGGCTACGAGCAGTACTTC
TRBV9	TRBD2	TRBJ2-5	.	CASSVGTSHWETQYF	TGTGCCAGCAGCGTAGGGACTAGCCACTGGGAGACCCAGTACTTC
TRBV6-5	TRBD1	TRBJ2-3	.	CASSYGDRGGTQYF	TGTGCCAGCAGTTACGGGGACAGGGGAGGTACGCAGTATTTT
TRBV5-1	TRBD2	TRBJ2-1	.	CASSRGLAGALYNEQFF	TGCGCCAGCAGCCGGGGACTAGCGGGAGCCCTCTACAATGAGCAGTTCTTC
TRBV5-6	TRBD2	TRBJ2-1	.	CASSLGLAGGREQFF	TGTGCCAGCAGCTTGGGTCTAGCGGGGGGGCGTGAGCAGTTCTTC
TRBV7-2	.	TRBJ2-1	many	CASSLGPPEVNEQFF	TGTGCCAGCAGCTTAGGCCCTCCGGAGGTCAATGAGCAGTTCTTC
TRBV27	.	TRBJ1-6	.	CASSLSVWTPYNSPLHF	TGTGCCAGCAGTTTATCGGTTTGGACACCGTATAATTCACCCCTCCACTTT
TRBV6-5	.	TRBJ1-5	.	CASSYSRGNQPQHF	TGTGCCAGCAGTTACTCCCGGGGAAATCAGCCCCAGCATTTT
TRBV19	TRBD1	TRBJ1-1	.	CASSDRGYTEAFF	TGTGCCAGTAGCGACAGGGGTTATACTGAAGCTTTCTTT
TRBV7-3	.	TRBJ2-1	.	CASSLEGRGNEQFF	TGTGCCAGCAGCTTAGAGGGCCGAGGCAATGAGCAGTTCTTC
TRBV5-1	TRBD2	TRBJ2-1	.	CASSLTSGTSYNEQFF	TGCGCCAGCAGCTTGACTAGCGGAACCTCCTACAATGAGCAGTTCTTC
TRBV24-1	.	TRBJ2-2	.	CATSEGGSLGTGELFF	TGTGCCACCAGCGAAGGGGGAAGTTTGGGCACCGGGGAGCTGTTTTTT
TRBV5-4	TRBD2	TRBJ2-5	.	CASSLQLARLETQYF	TGTGCCAGCAGCTTGCAACTAGCGCGGTTAGAGACCCAGTACTTC
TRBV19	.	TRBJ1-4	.	CASSILEKLFF	TGTGCCAGTAGTATACTCGAAAAACTGTTTTTT
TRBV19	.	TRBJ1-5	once	CASSTMYSNQPQHF	TGTGCCAGTAGTACTATGTATAGCAATCAGCCCCAGCATTTT
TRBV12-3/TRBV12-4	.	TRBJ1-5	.	CASSPGENQPQHF	TGTGCCAGCAGTCCAGGGGAAAATCAGCCCCAGCATTTT
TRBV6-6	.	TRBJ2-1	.	CASSAPFNRDHVEQFF	TGTGCCAGCAGTGCGCCTTTCAACAGGGATCATGTTGAGCAGTTCTTC
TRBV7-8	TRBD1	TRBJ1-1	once	CASSRGQLINTEAFF	TGTGCCAGCAGCCGGGGACAGCTCATTAACACTGAAGCTTTCTTT